The clone carrying this T cell receptor (beta chain) was observed a single time. Repertoires were generated with immunoSEQ multiplex PCR, while TCRdb's copy carries only in-frame clones and drops some. The table lists 250,000 to 350,000 clones, approximately 81% of them singletons, with 2% to 3% in the top ten. The data were obtained in a study of blood T cell repertoires in COVID-19. About the research overall: T cells, B-cell-depleted T cells, or PBMCs provided the cDNA or gDNA that served as material.

Ages ranged from roughly 18 to 100 years, with residence in 24 US areas. Participant-given clinical history determined each cohort assignment. The trim removed 1 base at V and 7 bases at J, leaving 0 bases unmatched. Germline lookup yields CDR1 SGHVS and CDR2 FNYEAQ. This CDR3 is built from 12 residues. Sequenced material: PBMCs or T cells enriched from blood (not recorded which). This TCR was recovered from a woman between 50 and 59 years old who had recovered from COVID-19. The rearrangement uses TRBV7-6 and TRBJ2-5; TRBD2 matches 7 bases. The CDR3 sequence is CASSLGGGTQYF. The CDR3 region has the DNA TGTGCCAGCAGCTTAGGGGGGGGGACCCAGTACTTC.